The table lists the clone carrying this T cell receptor beta chain with many counts. Its antigen is currently unknown. The sample belongs to a study of T cells in Graves' hyperthyroidism and ophthalmopathy. Study-wide findings and caveats: In blood, most of the thyroid clonotypes expanded above 0.001 were also present. Median prediction lead before ophthalmopathy onset was about 6.7 months with the model.

There were TCR beta CDR3 regions amplified from RNA transcripts. When the TCR CDR3 underwent first-round RT-PCR, the HTBI primer set was used. Each CDR3 protein gets one entry after TCRdb re-called the multiplex PCR reads with MiXCR. The sample contains about 400,000 distinct CDR3 sequences, around 16% of which appear only once. Aged 18 to 65, the patients had hyperthyroidism that was newly diagnosed and had lasted under 2 months. Each diagnosis drew on symptoms, thyroxine, TRAb, thyroid ultrasound and orbital computed tomography findings. V was pared by 2 bases and J by 3 bases, with 8 bases of the junction left unmatched. The CDR3 length is 16 residues. The germline V gene encodes CDR1 SGHKS and CDR2 YYEKEE (reference sequence).

Sequences were obtained from blood. The rearrangement links TRBV5-5 to TRBJ2-1, with TRBD2 matching 7 bases. This receptor was obtained from a woman under 30 with Graves' hyperthyroidism. The chain's CDR3 is CASSFVAGHLYNEQFF. The CDR3 DNA is TGTGCCAGCAGCTTCGTAGCGGGTCACCTCTACAATGAGCAGTTCTTC.